This T cell receptor beta chain was recorded in a study of regulatory T cells in long-lasting Graves disease (dated by TCRdb to about 2021). Concerning the study at large: In the newly diagnosed Graves' disease group, patients had been taking antithyroid drugs for less than 3 months. Persistent Graves' disease patients were compared with newly diagnosed Graves' disease patients by peripheral blood TCR sequencing and RNA sequencing. The study was conducted in China and was registered as a clinical trial. A total of approximately 35 samples underwent TCR sequencing: about 13 from persistent and roughly 20 from newly diagnosed Graves' disease patients.

The time point label of this sample denotes: newly diagnosed GD, antithyroid drugs for less than 3 months. For both TCR sequencing and RNA sequencing, RNA was extracted from PBMCs using TRIzol. The diagnosis of Graves' disease was made according to American Thyroid Association guidelines. Recruitment of patients was carried out at an endocrinology department in Xi'an, China. From each patient, 8 to 10 milliliters of peripheral blood was collected into an EDTA anticoagulant tube. Ficoll Paque Plus density gradient separation was used to isolate PBMCs, and no further T cell sorting was done. RNA quality was checked with an Agilent 2100 Bioanalyzer and agarose gel, and concentration with a NanoDrop 2000. As to this clonotype: This clone's antigen is unknown. Base qualities are not recorded, but no much larger clone differs from it by a single base.

Findings and caveats that apply to the study as a whole: The study examined only peripheral blood because the primary lesion, thyroid tissue, could not be accessed. Persistent disease showed preferential use of TRBV28, TRBJ1-2 and TRBJ2-5, whereas newly diagnosed disease favored TRBV20-1 and TRBJ2-1. The authors acknowledged the small sample size as a limitation that may reduce accuracy. Sequencing and analysis were restricted to the TCR beta chain. Patients with persistent disease shared more public clonotypes (about 2,900) than newly diagnosed patients did (more than 900). Compared with newly diagnosed patients, patients with persistent Graves' disease had lower TCR Shannon entropy and fewer highly expanded clones, which suggests clonal expansion.

The germline V gene yields SNHLY for CDR1 and FYNNEI for CDR2. Relative to germline, V is 7 bases shorter and J is 3 bases shorter, with 19 bases between their ends. Including the terminal cysteine and phenylalanine, the CDR3 comprises 16 residues. Here the CDR3 DNA is all that survives: 48 bases in frame from base 1. Library method: multiplex PCR. Sequencing used an Illumina HiSeq 4000. To build TCR beta libraries, CDR3 regions were amplified by Arm-PCR using iRepertoire HTBI primers. Before sequencing, the PCR products went through gel purification. Processing in the source paper ran as follows. Across samples, 60 to 70 TRBV and roughly 13 TRBJ segments were identified and used for gene usage analysis of CDR3 amino acid clonotypes. Filtered high-quality paired reads were merged into contigs using COPE and FqMerger. Contigs were aligned with BLAST to IMGT TRBV, TRBD and TRBJ reference genes, and CDR3 was defined per IMGT. Any clonotype with a frequency above 0.1% was classified as a highly expanded clone. Shannon entropy served as the measure of repertoire diversity, while the Gini coefficient captured V-J evenness. Clonotypes shared by more than one individual were considered public. Starting from the raw public reads, TCRdb applied fastp trimming at Q25, assembled clones with MiXCR and retained in-frame beta chains. Identical CDR3 proteins give one entry, which carries the most common genes and DNA. The V and J calls come from TCRdb's annotation, not from the publication. This sample holds 600,000 to 650,000 distinct CDR3 sequences; around 15% were observed only once. Jointly, the top ten make up 15% to 20% of the sample.

The same specimen was also included in a second study, on T cells in Graves' hyperthyroidism and ophthalmopathy. Per that second paper: Stable Graves' hyperthyroidism was defined as the absence of progression to ophthalmopathy over 18 months of follow-up. The hyperthyroidism patients were between 18 and 65 years old and newly diagnosed, with a disease duration of less than 2 months. Exclusion was applied to patients with uncontrolled infections, other autoimmune diseases, pregnancy or lactation. Diagnoses were based on clinical symptoms, serum thyroxine and TRAb, thyroid ultrasound and orbital computed tomography. A first-round RT-PCR of the TCR CDR3 used the HTBI primer set with the Qiagen OneStep RT-PCR kit. Most expanded thyroid clonotypes (frequency above 0.001) were also detected in blood, suggesting blood repertoires may reflect thyroid immune responses. A 13 V-J signature model separated ophthalmopathy from stable hyperthyroidism, with about 90% sensitivity and about 81% specificity in cross-validation and 80%/75% in testing. In validation, the model predicted progression to ophthalmopathy with over 60% sensitivity and 72.22% specificity, a median of about six months before onset. To identify TCR V-J signatures that set the groups apart, the researchers used a discovery cohort of 95 to 100 patients, made up of approximately 43 with Graves' ophthalmopathy and about 60 with stable Graves' hyperthyroidism. Prospective prediction of ophthalmopathy was tested in an independent validation cohort consisting of 18 to 20 hyperthyroidism patients and approximately 16 patients who later progressed to ophthalmopathy. For training and testing, the approximately 97 patients in the discovery cohort were randomly divided in a 7:3 ratio. The study also compared thyroid tissue and blood T-cell repertoires from a handful of Graves' hyperthyroidism patients. After sampling, hyperthyroidism patients received methimazole starting at 30 mg daily, and ophthalmopathy patients received high-dose intravenous methylprednisolone. A second multiplex PCR round built the libraries, followed by size selection and purification. Paired-end sequencing of the libraries was performed with 100 bp reads on an Illumina HiSeq2000. SOAPnuke was used to process the raw data, with reads discarded if the reads contained adapters or uncalled bases, had a mean Phred below 15, or lacked an exact constant-primer or identifier match. COPE v1.2.5 was used to merge high-quality paired reads, and clonotypes were defined as unique nucleotide sequences. MiTCR v1.1 was used to align clonotypes to the IMGT TRBV, TRBD and TRBJ reference segments. The analysis was restricted to V-J combinations with a frequency above 0.0001, which together covered 98% to 99.2% of the repertoires. The TCS score was defined as F50 (clonal expansion) divided by E x V (chaos), with BLOSUM62-based TCRdist calculated between CDR3 peptides within each V-J. Welch's t-statistics and random forest reduced around 510 V-J features to fewer than 15, which were used in a naive Bayes classifier (R e1071). Sample size was not statistically predetermined, and investigators were not blinded to group allocation. The paper reports TCR Vbeta CDR3 sequencing of fewer than 150 peripheral blood samples: under 45 ophthalmopathy, under 80 hyperthyroidism and some 17 progressor patients.

This chain joins TRBV2 to TRBJ2-1; the D gene could be TRBD1 or TRBD2, each one agreeing over 5 bases. The specimen was peripheral blood mononuclear cells (PBMCs), collected at new diagnosis, from a patient treated with antithyroid drugs. The sequence derives from a woman in her 30s with Graves disease. Donor details come from another sample of the same person, matched by shared clones. The bases are TGTGCCAGCAAAGGTGGACCGGGACGGGACTACAATGAGCAGTTCTTC. It is translated as CASKGGPGRDYNEQFF.